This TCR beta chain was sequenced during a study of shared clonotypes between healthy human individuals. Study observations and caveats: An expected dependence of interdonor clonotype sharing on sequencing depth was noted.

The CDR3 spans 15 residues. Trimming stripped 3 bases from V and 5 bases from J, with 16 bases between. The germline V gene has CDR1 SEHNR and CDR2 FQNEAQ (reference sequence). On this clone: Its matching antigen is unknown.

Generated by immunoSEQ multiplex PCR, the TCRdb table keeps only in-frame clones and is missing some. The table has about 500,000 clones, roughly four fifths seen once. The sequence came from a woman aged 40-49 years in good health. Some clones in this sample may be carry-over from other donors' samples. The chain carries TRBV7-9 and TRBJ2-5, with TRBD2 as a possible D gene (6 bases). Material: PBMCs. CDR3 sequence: CASSFQKAAGETQYF. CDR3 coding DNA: TGTGCCAGCAGCTTTCAGAAGGCGGCGGGGGAGACCCAGTACTTC.